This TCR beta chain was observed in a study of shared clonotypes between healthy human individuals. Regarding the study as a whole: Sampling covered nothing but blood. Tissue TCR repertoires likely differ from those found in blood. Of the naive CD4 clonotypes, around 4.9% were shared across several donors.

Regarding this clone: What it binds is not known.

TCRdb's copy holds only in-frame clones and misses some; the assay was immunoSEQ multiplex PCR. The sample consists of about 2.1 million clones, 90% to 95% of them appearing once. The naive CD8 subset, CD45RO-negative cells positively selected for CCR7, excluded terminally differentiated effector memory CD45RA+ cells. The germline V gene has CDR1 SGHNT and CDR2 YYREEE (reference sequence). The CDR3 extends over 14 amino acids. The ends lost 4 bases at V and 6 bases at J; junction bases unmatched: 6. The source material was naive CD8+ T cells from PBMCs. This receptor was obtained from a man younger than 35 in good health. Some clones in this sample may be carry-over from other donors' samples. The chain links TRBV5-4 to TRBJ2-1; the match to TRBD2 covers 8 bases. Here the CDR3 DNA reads TGTGCCAGCAGCGAGACTAGCGAGCCCAATGAGCAGTTCTTC. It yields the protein CASSETSEPNEQFF.